This note documents a single TCR beta chain sequence. This entry comes from a study of early T cells in non-severe SARS-CoV-2 infection. TCRdb independently ran MiXCR on the 5' RACE reads; one entry per CDR3 protein. The sample contains about 83,000 distinct CDR3 sequences, roughly an eighth of which appear only once. The CDR3 loop spans 15 amino acids. With 2 bases removed from V and 3 bases from J, the gap between germline ends came to 12 bases. The chain links TRBV12-3 or TRBV12-4 to TRBJ2-3; D not certain. This clonotype was obtained from an adult who was a healthcare worker with PCR-confirmed SARS-CoV-2 infection or an uninfected control (not recorded which). Sequenced sample: whole blood. The CDR3 sequence: CASSLRKTRTDTQYF. CDR3 sequence (DNA): TGTGCCAGCAGTTTACGAAAGACCCGGACAGATACGCAGTATTTT.